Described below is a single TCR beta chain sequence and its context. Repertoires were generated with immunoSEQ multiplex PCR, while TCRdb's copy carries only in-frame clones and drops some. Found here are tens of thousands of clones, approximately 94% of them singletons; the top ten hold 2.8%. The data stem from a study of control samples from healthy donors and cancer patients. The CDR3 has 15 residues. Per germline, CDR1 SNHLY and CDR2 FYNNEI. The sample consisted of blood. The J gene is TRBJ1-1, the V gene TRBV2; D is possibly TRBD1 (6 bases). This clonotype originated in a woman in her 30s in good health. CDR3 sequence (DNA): TGTGCAGGCCGGGGGACACACAAAAGCAACACTGAAGCTTTCTTT. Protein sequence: CAGRGTHKSNTEAFF.